This entry lists 2 T cell receptor beta chains sequenced from one sample in a study of vaccination and CD4 T cells after COVID-19. An Oncomine TCR Beta short-read assay was used to sequence the DNA from cultured CD4+ T cells. Using its own MiXCR run on the PCR reads, TCRdb lists one record per CDR3 protein. The sample has 14,000 to 15,000 distinct CDR3 sequences, 40% to 50% seen once. Treatment defined: roughly 10-day PBMC culture with coronavirus spike peptide pools or control peptides (ViraFEST assay). What these receptors recognize is not known. The sample was CD4+ T cells from blood, cultured in vitro. The receptors shown here come from a human donor who had recovered from COVID-19.

The chain has TRBV20-1 and TRBJ2-1, with D tentatively TRBD2 (5 bases). This CDR3 contains 14 residues. Germline CDR1 and CDR2: DFQATT and SNEGSKA (reference sequence). The V and J ends lost 1 base and 8 bases respectively, with 15 bases between them. CDR3 loop: CSARVISSVYEQFF. The CDR3 nucleotides read TGCAGTGCTAGAGTGATTAGTAGCGTCTATGAGCAGTTCTTC.

The chain carries TRBV27 and TRBJ2-7; D is undetermined. Germline V gives CDR1 MNHEY, CDR2 SMNVEV (reference sequence). The CDR3 runs to 15 residues. V lost 5 bases to trimming and J lost 2 bases, with 16 bases between them. The CDR3 nucleotides read TGTGCCAGCAGTCCTGGGCCAGGACCACCCTACGAGCAGTACTTC. Translated, it gives CASSPGPGPPYEQYF.